The T cell receptor (beta chain) described here comes from a study of T cells in Graves' hyperthyroidism and ophthalmopathy. Whole-study context: At the time of initial diagnosis and before any treatment, peripheral blood was collected.

This CDR3 contains 14 residues. Germline V gene lookup returns CDR1 SGHRS and CDR2 YFSETQ. Between the trimmed V and J ends, which lost 0 bases and 3 bases, there was a span of 10 bases. Amplified regions were TCR beta CDR3 sequences from RNA transcripts. HTBI primers were used for first-round RT-PCR of the TCR CDR3. TCRdb redid the calling of the multiplex PCR reads with MiXCR, one entry per CDR3 protein. The table has fewer than 550,000 distinct CDR3 sequences, approximately 25% seen once; the top ten hold roughly 10%. In this sample, this clonotype turned up many times. The antigen is unknown. Study conclusions and caveats: Most expanded thyroid clonotypes above 0.001 recurred in blood.

Lactation, pregnancy, other autoimmune disease or uncontrolled infection led to exclusion of patients. The authors took PBMCs from 10 ml fresh peripheral blood. The material sequenced was blood. This sequence joins TRBV5-1 and TRBJ2-7; possibly TRBD2 for D (6 bases). The sequence was collected from a woman in her 30s with Graves' ophthalmopathy. DNA of the CDR3: TGCGCCAGCAGCTTGGGCGGGGTAAACTACGAGCAGTACTTC. Encoded protein: CASSLGGVNYEQYF.